This T cell receptor beta chain was identified in a study of T cell repertoires in cytomegalovirus infection. Using its own MiXCR run on the reads, TCRdb lists one record per CDR3 protein. The sample includes about 770,000 distinct CDR3 sequences, about 27% seen only once; the top ten take 10% to 15%. Overall study findings and caveats: Carriers of CMV plus the relevant HLA were identified by cumulative public TCR beta family frequency.

There are 16 residues in the CDR3. Germline V gives CDR1 SEHNR, CDR2 FQNEAQ (reference sequence). Trimming took 4 bases from V and 3 from J; bases not matched to a gene: 6. Many counts were recorded for this clonotype. No antigen is known for it. V and J are TRBV7-9 and TRBJ2-1; 10 nucleotides line up with TRBD1. This receptor was taken from a human donor in good health (CMV status not recorded). Some clones in this sample may be carry-over from other donors' samples. This sample comprised cultured CD8+ T cells from PBMCs, obtained from culture after CMV antigen stimulation. This CDR3 is CASSSRRDRGYNEQFF. The CDR3 region has the DNA TGTGCCAGCAGCTCTCGGAGGGACAGGGGCTACAATGAGCAGTTCTTC.